This is a list of T cell receptor beta chains from one sample in a study of cytomegalovirus exposure and HLA in healthy donors. The method was immunoSEQ multiplex PCR; TCRdb's version includes in-frame clones alone and lacks a portion of them. The sample shows tens of thousands of clones, approximately 80% of them seen only once. The sample was PBMCs. These receptors were collected from a woman in her thirties or forties in good health and CMV-seronegative. Each CDR3 is given with its conserved first and last residue. D genes are given only for firm matches. Clone size, where shown, is once, few, many, or a class for clones that have expanded.

TRBJ2-1	.	TRBV28	TRBD2	TGTGCCAGCAGTTTATCCCAATTAGCGGGAGTGGTGTACAATGAGCAGTTCTTC	CASSLSQLAGVVYNEQFF
TRBJ2-7	.	TRBV7-2	TRBD2	TGTGCCAGCAGCCCAGGACTAGCGGGAGTGTTGGGCGAGCAGTACTTC	CASSPGLAGVLGEQYF
TRBJ2-2	.	TRBV4-3	.	TGCGCCAGCAGCCAAGATCGGGGCGGGGAGCTGTTTTTT	CASSQDRGGELFF
TRBJ2-3	.	TRBV7-3	TRBD1	TGTGCCAGCAGCCCAGGACAGGCCACAGATACGCAGTATTTT	CASSPGQATDTQYF
TRBJ2-3	.	TRBV7-2	TRBD2	TGTGCCAGCAGCTTACTAGCGGATCCGTCAGATACGCAGTATTTT	CASSLLADPSDTQYF
TRBJ1-3	.	TRBV7-7	.	TGTGCCAGCAGCCCTTACTTGGGGGGAGAGGGCTCTGGAAACACCATATATTTT	CASSPYLGGEGSGNTIYF
TRBJ2-7	.	TRBV19	TRBD1	TGTGCCAGTAAGAGGACAGGGGTCTACGAGCAGTACTTC	CASKRTGVYEQYF
TRBJ2-1	.	TRBV4-1	TRBD2	TGCGCCAGCAGCCCCTCTAGCGGGAGGGGCTCCTACAATGAGCAGTTCTTC	CASSPSSGRGSYNEQFF
TRBJ2-3	.	TRBV28	.	TGTGCCAGCAGTTTGGGCGGGGACTTAACAGATACGCAGTATTTT	CASSLGGDLTDTQYF
TRBJ1-2	.	TRBV7-9	TRBD1	TGTGCCAGCAGCACCGGGACAGGGGAATACTATGGCTACACCTTC	CASSTGTGEYYGYTF
TRBJ1-1	.	TRBV6-4	.	TGTGCCACGAGAGGCCCGAACACTGAAGCTTTCTTT	CATRGPNTEAFF
TRBJ1-5	.	TRBV28	.	TGTGCCAGCAGTCGGGGGGGGGCGGGTCAGCCCCAGCATTTT	CASSRGGAGQPQHF
TRBJ2-1	.	TRBV7-3	.	TGTGCCAGCAGCTATGCAAGGGGCAATGAGCAGTTCTTC	CASSYARGNEQFF
TRBJ2-1	.	TRBV19	.	TGTGCCAGTAGTATCGCGGGGAACTCCTACAATGAGCAGTTCTTC	CASSIAGNSYNEQFF
TRBJ2-1	once	TRBV5-1	.	TGCGCCAGCAGCCGGACGTCGGGAATATACAATGAGCAGTTCTTC	CASSRTSGIYNEQFF
TRBJ1-2	once	TRBV7-8	.	TGTGCCAGCAGCCGGGGGTCAGAGAACTATGGCTACACCTTC	CASSRGSENYGYTF
TRBJ2-5	.	TRBV29-1	TRBD1	TGCAGCGTTGAGTCAGGGGGAGAAGAGACCCAGTACTTC	CSVESGGEETQYF
TRBJ2-7	.	TRBV11-2	TRBD2	TGTGCCAGCAGCTTAGGACTAGCGGGAGACGAGCAGTACTTC	CASSLGLAGDEQYF
TRBJ2-1	.	TRBV29-1	.	TGCAGCGTTGGGGGCCCCCCCTACAATGAGCAGTTCTTC	CSVGGPPYNEQFF
TRBJ2-4	.	TRBV5-6	TRBD1	TGTGCCAGCAGCTTGTGGGACAGCTTAGCCAAAAACATTCAGTACTTC	CASSLWDSLAKNIQYF
TRBJ1-1	few	TRBV5-1	.	TGCGCCAGCAGCTTGCAGGGGCCAGCTTTCTTT	CASSLQGPAFF
TRBJ1-2	.	TRBV28	.	TGTGCCAGCATCTATCCAGGGAATGGCTACACCTTC	CASIYPGNGYTF
TRBJ2-3	.	TRBV7-2	.	TGTGCCAGCAGCTTACTGGGTAGAGCCAGAAGGGGCCCAGATACGCAGTATTTT	CASSLLGRARRGPDTQYF
TRBJ1-1	few	TRBV28	.	TGTGCCAGCAGTGACAGTTTGGATTGGGACACTGAAGCTTTCTTT	CASSDSLDWDTEAFF
TRBJ1-1	.	TRBV14	.	TGTGCCAGCAGTCACAGACAGTTAAACACTGAAGCCTTCTTT	CASSHRQLNTEAFF
TRBJ1-4	few	TRBV4-1	.	TGCGCCAGCAGCGGCCGGACAGAAAAAAATGAAAAACTGTTTTTT	CASSGRTEKNEKLFF
TRBJ1-4	few	TRBV28	.	TGTGCCAGCAGTTCCACAGTAGTTAGGCTGTTTTTT	CASSSTVVRLFF
TRBJ2-1	.	TRBV7-8	.	TGTGCCAGCAGCTCTTCGGGAGTCCAGGGTAATGAGCAGTTCTTC	CASSSSGVQGNEQFF
TRBJ2-1	.	TRBV11-2	TRBD2	TGTGCCAGCAGCTTAAAGGGAGGGTCACGGCAGTTCTTC	CASSLKGGSRQFF
TRBJ2-5	once	TRBV29-1	.	TGCAGCGTTGAGGTCTTAGCAGATCCTCAGAAGACCCAGTACTTC	CSVEVLADPQKTQYF
TRBJ1-1	.	TRBV5-5	.	TGTGCCAGCAGCTCCGGGTTCATGAACACTGAAGCTTTCTTT	CASSSGFMNTEAFF
TRBJ1-3	once	TRBV18	.	TGTGCCAGCTCACCCCCGGACGGCTCGGGGGGAAACACCATATATTTT	CASSPPDGSGGNTIYF
TRBJ2-5	.	TRBV6-4	TRBD2	TGTGCCAGCAGTGGTCTAGCGGGAGAGACCCAGTACTTC	CASSGLAGETQYF
TRBJ2-1	.	TRBV28	.	TGTGCCAGCAGTTTGGGCCGATACAATGAGCAGTTCTTC	CASSLGRYNEQFF
TRBJ2-4	.	TRBV5-6	.	TGTGCCAGCAGCTTGGTAGGGGGAAACATTCAGTACTTC	CASSLVGGNIQYF
TRBJ2-5	.	TRBV11-2	TRBD2	TGTGCCAGCAGCACGACTAGCGGGAGGGTAGAGACCCAGTACTTC	CASSTTSGRVETQYF
TRBJ2-3	.	TRBV18	.	TGTGCCAGCACAGGGCAGAGCACAGATACGCAGTATTTT	CASTGQSTDTQYF
TRBJ1-3	.	TRBV7-9	TRBD1	TGTGCCAGCAGGGCTCAAACAGGGGAGGCTGGAAACACCATATATTTT	CASRAQTGEAGNTIYF
TRBJ1-2	.	TRBV9	TRBD1	TGTGCCAGCAGCGTGGGGACAGGGACCAACTATGGCTACACCTTC	CASSVGTGTNYGYTF
TRBJ2-2	.	TRBV7-3	TRBD1	TGTGCCAGCAGCTTAAAGGGGGCGCGAACCGGGGAGCTGTTTTTT	CASSLKGARTGELFF